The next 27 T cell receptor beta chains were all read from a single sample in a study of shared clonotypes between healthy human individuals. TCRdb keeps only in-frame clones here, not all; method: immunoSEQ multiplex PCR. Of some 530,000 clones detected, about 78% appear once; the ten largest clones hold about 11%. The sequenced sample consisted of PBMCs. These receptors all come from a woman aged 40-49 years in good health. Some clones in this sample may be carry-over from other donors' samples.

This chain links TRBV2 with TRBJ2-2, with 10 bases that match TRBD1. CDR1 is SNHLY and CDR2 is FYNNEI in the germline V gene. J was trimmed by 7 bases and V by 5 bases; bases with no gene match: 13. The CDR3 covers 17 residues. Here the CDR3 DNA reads TGTGCCAGCAGTACAACCGGGACAGGGGATTACGGCGGGGAGCTGTTTTTT. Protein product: CASSTTGTGDYGGELFF.

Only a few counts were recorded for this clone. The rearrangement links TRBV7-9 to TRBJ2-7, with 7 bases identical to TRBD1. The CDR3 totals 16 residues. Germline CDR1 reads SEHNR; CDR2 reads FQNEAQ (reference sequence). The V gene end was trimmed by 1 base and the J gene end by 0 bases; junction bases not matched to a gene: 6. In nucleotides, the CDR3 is TGTGCCAGCAGCTTAGGTGGACAGGCTGGCTCCTACGAGCAGTACTTC. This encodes CASSLGGQAGSYEQYF.

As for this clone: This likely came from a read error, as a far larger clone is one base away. The CDR3 is CASSLGSGGNEQFF. As DNA, the CDR3 is TGCGCCAGCAGCCTAGGATCAGGGGGCAATGAGCAGTTCTTC. The V and J genes are TRBV4-3 and TRBJ2-1, with TRBD1 identical over 7 bases. The J segment lost 6 bases and the V segment lost 4 bases, leaving 6 bases of the junction unmatched. The CDR3 contains 14 residues. The germline V gene encodes CDR1 LGHNA and CDR2 YSLEER.

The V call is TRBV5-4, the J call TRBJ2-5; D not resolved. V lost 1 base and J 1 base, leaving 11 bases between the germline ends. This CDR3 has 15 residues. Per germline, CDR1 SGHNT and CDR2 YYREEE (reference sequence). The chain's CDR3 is CASSLIPAPQETQYF. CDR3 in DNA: TGTGCCAGCAGCTTGATTCCAGCTCCCCAAGAGACCCAGTACTTC.

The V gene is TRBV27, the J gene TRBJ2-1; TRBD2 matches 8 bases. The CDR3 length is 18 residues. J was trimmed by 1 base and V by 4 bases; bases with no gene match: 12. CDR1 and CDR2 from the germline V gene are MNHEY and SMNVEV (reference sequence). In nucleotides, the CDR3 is TGTGCCAGCAGTTCTCGCAGGCAAGCGGGAGTTTCCTACAATGAGCAGTTCTTC. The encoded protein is CASSSRRQAGVSYNEQFF.

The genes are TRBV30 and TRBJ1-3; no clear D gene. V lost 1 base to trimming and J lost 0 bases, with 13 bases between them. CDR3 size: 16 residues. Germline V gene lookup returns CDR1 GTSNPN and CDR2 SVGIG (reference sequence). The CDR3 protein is CAWSDPHTNSGNTIYF. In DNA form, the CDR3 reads TGTGCCTGGAGTGACCCACATACGAACTCTGGAAACACCATATATTTT.

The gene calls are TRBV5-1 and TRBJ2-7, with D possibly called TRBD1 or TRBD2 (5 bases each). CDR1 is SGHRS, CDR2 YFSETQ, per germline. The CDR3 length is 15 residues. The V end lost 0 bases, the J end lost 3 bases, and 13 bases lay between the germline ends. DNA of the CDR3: TGCGCCAGCAGCTTGGGGGGGTCTACGAACTACGAGCAGTACTTC. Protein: CASSLGGSTNYEQYF.

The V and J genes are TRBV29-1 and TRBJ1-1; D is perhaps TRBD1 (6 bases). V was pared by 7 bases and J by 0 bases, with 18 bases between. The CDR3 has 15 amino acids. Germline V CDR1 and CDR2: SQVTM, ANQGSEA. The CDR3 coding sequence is TGCAGCGCCCGGGACACGAGGGCTATGAACACTGAAGCTTTCTTT. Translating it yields CSARDTRAMNTEAFF. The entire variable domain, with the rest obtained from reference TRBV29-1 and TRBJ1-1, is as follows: SAVISQKPSRDICQRGTSLTIQCQVDSQVTMMFWYRQQPGQSLTLIATANQGSEATYESGFVIDKFPISRPNLTFSTLTVSNMSPEDSSIYLCSARDTRAMNTEAFFGQGTRLTVV.

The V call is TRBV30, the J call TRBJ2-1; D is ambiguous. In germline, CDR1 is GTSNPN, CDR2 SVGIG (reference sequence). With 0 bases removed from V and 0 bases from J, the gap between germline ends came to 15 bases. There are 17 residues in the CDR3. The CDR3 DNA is TGTGCCTGGAGTGTACCTATCGGACGGAGCTCCTACAATGAGCAGTTCTTC. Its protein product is CAWSVPIGRSSYNEQFF.

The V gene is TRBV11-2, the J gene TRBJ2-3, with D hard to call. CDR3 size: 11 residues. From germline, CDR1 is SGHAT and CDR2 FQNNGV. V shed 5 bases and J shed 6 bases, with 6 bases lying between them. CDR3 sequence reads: CASSPRDTQYF. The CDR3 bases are TGTGCCAGCAGCCCCCGGGATACGCAGTATTTT. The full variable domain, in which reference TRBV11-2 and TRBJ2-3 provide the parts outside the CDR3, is EAGVAQSPRYKIIEKRQSVAFWCNPISGHATLYWYQQILGQGPKLLIQFQNNGVVDDSQLPKDRFSAERLKGVDSTLKIQPAKLEDSAVYLCASSPRDTQYFGPGTRLTVL.

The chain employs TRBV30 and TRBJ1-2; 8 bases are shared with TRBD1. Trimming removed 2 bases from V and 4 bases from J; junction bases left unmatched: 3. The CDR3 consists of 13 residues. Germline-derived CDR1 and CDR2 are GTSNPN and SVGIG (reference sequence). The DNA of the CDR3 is TGTGCCTGGAGTTTGGGGACAGGCTATGGCTACACCTTC. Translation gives CAWSLGTGYGYTF.

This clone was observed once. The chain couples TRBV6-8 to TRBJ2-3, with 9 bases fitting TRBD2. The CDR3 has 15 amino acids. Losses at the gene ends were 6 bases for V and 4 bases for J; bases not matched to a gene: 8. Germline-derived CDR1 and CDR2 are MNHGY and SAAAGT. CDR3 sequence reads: CASRRSGRVADTQYF. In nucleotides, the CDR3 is TGTGCCAGCAGACGTAGCGGGAGAGTAGCAGATACGCAGTATTTT.

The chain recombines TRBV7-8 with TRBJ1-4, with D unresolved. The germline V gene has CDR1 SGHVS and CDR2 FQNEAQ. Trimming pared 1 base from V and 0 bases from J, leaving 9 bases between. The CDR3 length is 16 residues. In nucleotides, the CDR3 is TGTGCCAGCAGCTTAGAAGGGCTCGCAACTAATGAAAAACTGTTTTTT. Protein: CASSLEGLATNEKLFF.

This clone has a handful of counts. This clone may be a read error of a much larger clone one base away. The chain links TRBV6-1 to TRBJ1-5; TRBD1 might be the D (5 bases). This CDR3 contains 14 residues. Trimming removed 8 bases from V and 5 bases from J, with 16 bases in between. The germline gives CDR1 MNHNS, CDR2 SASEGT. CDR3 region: CASSVGGEDQPQHF. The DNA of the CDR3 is TGTGCCAGCTCTGTGGGAGGGGAGGATCAGCCCCAGCATTTT.

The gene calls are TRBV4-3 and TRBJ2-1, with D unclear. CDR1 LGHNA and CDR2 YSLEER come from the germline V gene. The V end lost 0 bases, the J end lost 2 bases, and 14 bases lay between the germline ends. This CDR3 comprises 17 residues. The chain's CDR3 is CASSQDPATATYNEQFF. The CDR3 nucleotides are TGCGCCAGCAGCCAAGATCCGGCTACCGCTACCTACAATGAGCAGTTCTTC.

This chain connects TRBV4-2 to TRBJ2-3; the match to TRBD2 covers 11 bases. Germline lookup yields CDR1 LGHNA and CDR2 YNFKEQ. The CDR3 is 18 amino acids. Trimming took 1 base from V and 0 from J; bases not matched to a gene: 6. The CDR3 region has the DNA TGTGCCAGCAGCCAAGTTCTAGCGGGAGGCTCAAGCACAGATACGCAGTATTTT. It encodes CASSQVLAGGSSTDTQYF.

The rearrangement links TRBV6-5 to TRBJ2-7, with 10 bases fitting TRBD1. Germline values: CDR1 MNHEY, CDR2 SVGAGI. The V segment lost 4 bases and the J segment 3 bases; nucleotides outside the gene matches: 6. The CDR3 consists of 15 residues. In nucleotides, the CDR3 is TGTGCCAGCAGTTCCTGGACAGGGGGAGGCTACGAGCAGTACTTC. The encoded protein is CASSSWTGGGYEQYF.

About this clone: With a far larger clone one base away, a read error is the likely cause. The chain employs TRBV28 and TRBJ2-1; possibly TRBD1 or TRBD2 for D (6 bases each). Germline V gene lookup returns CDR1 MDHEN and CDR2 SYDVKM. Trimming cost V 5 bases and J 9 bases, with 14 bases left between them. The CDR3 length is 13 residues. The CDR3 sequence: CASSRHGGSEQFF. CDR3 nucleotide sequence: TGTGCCAGCAGTCGCCACGGGGGCAGTGAGCAGTTCTTC.

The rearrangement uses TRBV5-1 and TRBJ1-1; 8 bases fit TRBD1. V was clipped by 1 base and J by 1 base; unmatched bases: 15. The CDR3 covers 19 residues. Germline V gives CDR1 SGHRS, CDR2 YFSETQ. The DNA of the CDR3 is TGCGCCAGCAGCTTGAGGGTTCTAGGACAGGGTCAGGAGAACACTGAAGCTTTCTTT. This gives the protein CASSLRVLGQGQENTEAFF.

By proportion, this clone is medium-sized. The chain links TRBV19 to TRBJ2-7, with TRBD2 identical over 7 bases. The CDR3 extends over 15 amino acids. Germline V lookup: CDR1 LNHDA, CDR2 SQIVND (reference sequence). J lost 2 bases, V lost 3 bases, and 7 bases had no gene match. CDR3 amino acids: CASSIGSGGPYEQYF. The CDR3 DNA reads TGTGCCAGTAGTATTGGGTCGGGAGGCCCCTACGAGCAGTACTTC.

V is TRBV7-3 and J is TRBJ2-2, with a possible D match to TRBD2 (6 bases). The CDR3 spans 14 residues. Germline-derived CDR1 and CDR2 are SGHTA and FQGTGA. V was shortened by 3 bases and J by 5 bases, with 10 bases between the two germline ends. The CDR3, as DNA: TGTGCCAGCAGCTTTACTAGCAGGACCGGGGAGCTGTTTTTT. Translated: CASSFTSRTGELFF.

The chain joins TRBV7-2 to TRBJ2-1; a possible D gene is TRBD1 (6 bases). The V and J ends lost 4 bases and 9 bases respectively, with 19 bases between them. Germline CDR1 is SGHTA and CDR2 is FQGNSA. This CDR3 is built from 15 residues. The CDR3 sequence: CASSSVQAVDSEQFF. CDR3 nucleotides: TGTGCCAGCAGCTCTGTACAGGCGGTGGACAGTGAGCAGTTCTTC.

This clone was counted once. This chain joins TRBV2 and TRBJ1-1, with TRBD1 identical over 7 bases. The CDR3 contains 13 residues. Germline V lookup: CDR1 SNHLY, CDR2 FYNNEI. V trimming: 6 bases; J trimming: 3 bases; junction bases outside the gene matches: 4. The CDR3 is CASSRDRDTEAFF. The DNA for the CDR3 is TGTGCCAGCAGCCGGGACAGAGACACTGAAGCTTTCTTT.

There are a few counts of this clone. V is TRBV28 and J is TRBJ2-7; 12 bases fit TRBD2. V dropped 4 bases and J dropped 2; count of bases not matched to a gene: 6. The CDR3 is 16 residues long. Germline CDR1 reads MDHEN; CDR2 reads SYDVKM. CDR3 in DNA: TGTGCCAGCAGTTCGCCGGGACTAGCGGGTACCTACGAGCAGTACTTC. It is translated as CASSSPGLAGTYEQYF.

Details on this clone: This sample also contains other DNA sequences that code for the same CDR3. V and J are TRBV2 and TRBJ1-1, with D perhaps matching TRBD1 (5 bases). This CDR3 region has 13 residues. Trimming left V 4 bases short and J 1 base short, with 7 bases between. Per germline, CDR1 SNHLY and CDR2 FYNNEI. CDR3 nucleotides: TGTGCCAGCAGTGTGGACACGAACACTGAAGCTTTCTTT. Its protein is CASSVDTNTEAFF. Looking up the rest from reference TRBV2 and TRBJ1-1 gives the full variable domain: EPEVTQTPSHQVTQMGQEVILRCVPISNHLYFYWYRQILGQKVEFLVSFYNNEISEKSEIFDDQFSVERPDGSNFTLKIRSTKLEDSAMYFCASSVDTNTEAFFGQGTRLTVV.

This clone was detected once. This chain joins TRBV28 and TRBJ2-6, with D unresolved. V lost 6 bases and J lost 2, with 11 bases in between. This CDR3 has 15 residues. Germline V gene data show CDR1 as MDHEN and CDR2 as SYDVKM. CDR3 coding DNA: TGTGCCAGCAGCACGGAGCTAACTGGGGCCAACGTCCTGACTTTC. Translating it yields CASSTELTGANVLTF.

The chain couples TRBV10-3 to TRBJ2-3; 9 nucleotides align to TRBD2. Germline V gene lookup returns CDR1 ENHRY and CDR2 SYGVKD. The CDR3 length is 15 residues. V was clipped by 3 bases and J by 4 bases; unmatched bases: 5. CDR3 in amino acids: CAISERREGPDTQYF. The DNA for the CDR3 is TGTGCCATCAGTGAAAGGCGGGAGGGGCCAGATACGCAGTATTTT.